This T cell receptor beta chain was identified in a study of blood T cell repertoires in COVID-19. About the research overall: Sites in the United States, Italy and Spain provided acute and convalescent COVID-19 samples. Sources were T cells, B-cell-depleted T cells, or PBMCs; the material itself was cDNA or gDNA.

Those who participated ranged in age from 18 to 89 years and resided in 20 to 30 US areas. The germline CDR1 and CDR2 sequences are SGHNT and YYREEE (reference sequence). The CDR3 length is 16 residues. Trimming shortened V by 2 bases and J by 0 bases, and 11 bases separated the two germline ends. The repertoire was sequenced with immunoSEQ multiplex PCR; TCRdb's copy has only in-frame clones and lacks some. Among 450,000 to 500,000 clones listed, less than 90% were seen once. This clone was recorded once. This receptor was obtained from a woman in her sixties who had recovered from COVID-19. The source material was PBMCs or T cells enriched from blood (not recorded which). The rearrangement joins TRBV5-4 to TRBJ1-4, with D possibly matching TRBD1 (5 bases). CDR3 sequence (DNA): TGTGCCAGCAGCTTCGGGGGAGGGGCAACTAATGAAAAACTGTTTTTT. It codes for CASSFGGGATNEKLFF.